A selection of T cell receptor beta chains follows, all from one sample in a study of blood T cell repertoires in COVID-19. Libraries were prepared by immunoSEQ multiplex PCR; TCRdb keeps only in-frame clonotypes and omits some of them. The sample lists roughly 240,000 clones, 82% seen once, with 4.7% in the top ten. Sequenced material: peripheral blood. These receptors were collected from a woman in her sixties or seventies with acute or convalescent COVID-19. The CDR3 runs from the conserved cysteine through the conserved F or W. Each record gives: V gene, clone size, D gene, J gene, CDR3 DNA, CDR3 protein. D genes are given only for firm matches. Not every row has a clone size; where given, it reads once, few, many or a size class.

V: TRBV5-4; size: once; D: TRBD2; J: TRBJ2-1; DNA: TGTGCCAGCAGCCAGCGGGGGGGATGGGATGAGCAGTTCTTC; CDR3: CASSQRGGWDEQFF
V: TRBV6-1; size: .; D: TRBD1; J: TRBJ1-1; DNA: TGTGCCAGCAGTGAAGGAGGGGGCTTTACTGAAGCTTTCTTT; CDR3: CASSEGGGFTEAFF
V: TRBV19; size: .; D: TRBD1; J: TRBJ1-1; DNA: TGTGCCAGTAGATCCCTCACAGGGGAATGGACTGAAGCTTTCTTT; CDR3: CASRSLTGEWTEAFF
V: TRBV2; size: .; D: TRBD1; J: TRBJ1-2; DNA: TGTGCCAGCAGGGGACAGGCACTATGGGGTGGCTACACCTTC; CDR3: CASRGQALWGGYTF
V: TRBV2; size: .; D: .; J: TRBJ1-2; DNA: TGTGCCAGCAGTCTACCGGGCCTGATGGGAGGTGGCTACACCTTC; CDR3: CASSLPGLMGGGYTF
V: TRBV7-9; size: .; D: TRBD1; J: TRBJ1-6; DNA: TGTGCCAGCAGCCCAGACAGGGCCGGCTCACCCCTCCACTTT; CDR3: CASSPDRAGSPLHF
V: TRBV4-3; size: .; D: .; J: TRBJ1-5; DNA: TGCGCCAGCAGCCAAGATGGCGGACAGCCTTATCAGCCCCAGCATTTT; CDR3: CASSQDGGQPYQPQHF
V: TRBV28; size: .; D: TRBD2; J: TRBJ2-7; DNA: TGTGCCAGCAGTCCGGAACTAGCGGGGCAGAGGGAGCAGTACTTC; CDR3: CASSPELAGQREQYF
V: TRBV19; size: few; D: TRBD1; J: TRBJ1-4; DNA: TGTGCCAGTAGTACCGCCAGGACAGGGGCTAATGAAAAACTGTTTTTT; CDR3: CASSTARTGANEKLFF
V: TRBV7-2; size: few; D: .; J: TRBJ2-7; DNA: TGTGCCAGCAGCTTATCAGGCACTGCCTACGAGCAGTACTTC; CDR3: CASSLSGTAYEQYF
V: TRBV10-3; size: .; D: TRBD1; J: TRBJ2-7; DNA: TGTGCCATCAGAGGACAGGGGACAACCTACGAGCAGTACTTC; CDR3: CAIRGQGTTYEQYF
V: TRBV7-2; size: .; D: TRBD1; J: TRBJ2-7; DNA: TGTGCCAGCAGCTTAACGGGACAGGGACCAGACGAGCAGTACTTC; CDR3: CASSLTGQGPDEQYF
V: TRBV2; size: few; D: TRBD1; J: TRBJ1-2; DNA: TGTGCCACCCAGAGGGACAGGGGAGGTCACTATGGCTACACCTTC; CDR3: CATQRDRGGHYGYTF
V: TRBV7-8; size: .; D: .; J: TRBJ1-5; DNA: TGTGCCAGCAGCTTAGCCGCCGGGTCTAGCAATCAGCCCCAGCATTTT; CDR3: CASSLAAGSSNQPQHF
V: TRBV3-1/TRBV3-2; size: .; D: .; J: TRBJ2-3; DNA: TGTGCCAGCAGCCAAGTGGGACAGGGTAGCGGGGTTACAGATACGCAGTATTTT; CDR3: CASSQVGQGSGVTDTQYF
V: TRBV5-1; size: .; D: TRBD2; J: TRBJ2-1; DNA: TGCGCCAGCAGCTTTGTGGGACTAGCGTCTTCCAATGAGCAGTTCTTC; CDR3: CASSFVGLASSNEQFF
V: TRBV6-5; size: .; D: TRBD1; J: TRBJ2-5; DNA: TGTGCCAGCAGTCGGACAGGGACACAAGAGACCCAGTACTTC; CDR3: CASSRTGTQETQYF
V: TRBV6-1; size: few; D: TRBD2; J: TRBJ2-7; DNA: TGTGCCAGCAGTGACAGCGGGGCTATCTACGAGCAGTACTTC; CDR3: CASSDSGAIYEQYF
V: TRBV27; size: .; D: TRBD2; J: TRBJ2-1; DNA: TGTGCCAGCAGTTTACGGGGGGGCGATTACAATGAGCAGTTCTTC; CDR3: CASSLRGGDYNEQFF
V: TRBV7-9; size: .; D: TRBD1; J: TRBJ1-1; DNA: TGTGCCAGCAGCCCAGGGACAGCGAACACTGAAGCTTTCTTT; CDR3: CASSPGTANTEAFF
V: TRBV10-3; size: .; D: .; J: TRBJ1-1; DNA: TGTGCCATCAGAGGGGGAGTACCTAACACTGAAGCTTTCTTT; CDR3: CAIRGGVPNTEAFF
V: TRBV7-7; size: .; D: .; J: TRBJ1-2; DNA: TGTGCCAGCAGTCCAGGACTTAACTATGGCTACACCTTC; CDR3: CASSPGLNYGYTF
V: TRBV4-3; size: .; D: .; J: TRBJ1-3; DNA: TGCGCCAGCAGCCAAGCCCCCGGGGGGGCCAACTCTGGAAACACCATATATTTT; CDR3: CASSQAPGGANSGNTIYF
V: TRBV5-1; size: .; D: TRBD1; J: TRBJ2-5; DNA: TGCGCCAGCAGCTTGAGTCAGGGGGTATCAGAGACCCAGTACTTC; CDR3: CASSLSQGVSETQYF
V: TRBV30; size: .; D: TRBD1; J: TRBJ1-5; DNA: TGTGCCTGGAGTGTACAAGGGGGCGGTCAGCCCCAGCATTTT; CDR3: CAWSVQGGGQPQHF
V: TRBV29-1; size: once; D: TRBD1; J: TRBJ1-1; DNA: TGCAGCGTTTCGCGGACAGGGGTGAACACTGAAGCTTTCTTT; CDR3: CSVSRTGVNTEAFF
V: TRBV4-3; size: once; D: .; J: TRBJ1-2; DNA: TGCGCCAGCAGCCAAGGGACAGCGTATGGCTACACCTTC; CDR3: CASSQGTAYGYTF
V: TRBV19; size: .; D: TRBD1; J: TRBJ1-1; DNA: TGTGCCAGTAGTAAGCCCTCCCAGGGGGGCACTGAAGCTTTCTTT; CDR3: CASSKPSQGGTEAFF
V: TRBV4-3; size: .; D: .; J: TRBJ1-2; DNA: TGCGCCAGCAGCCAAGCCGGACCGACACGGCGGGGCTATGGCTACACCTTC; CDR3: CASSQAGPTRRGYGYTF
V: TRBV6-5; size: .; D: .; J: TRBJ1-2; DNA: TGTGCCAGCAGAGACGGAGCCGGGGTGAACTATGGCTACACCTTC; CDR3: CASRDGAGVNYGYTF
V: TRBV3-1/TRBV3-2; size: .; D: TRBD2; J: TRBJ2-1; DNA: TGTGCCAGCAGCCAAGGGCTAGCGGGGGGGCTAGTGAATGAGCAGTTCTTC; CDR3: CASSQGLAGGLVNEQFF
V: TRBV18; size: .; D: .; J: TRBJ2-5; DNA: TGTGCCAGCTCACCAACAGGGCAAGAGACCCAGTACTTC; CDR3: CASSPTGQETQYF
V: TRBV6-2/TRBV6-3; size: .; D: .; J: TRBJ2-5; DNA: TGTGCCAGCAGTCCGTTAACTCGTCGGCTAGCAAGGGAGACCCAGTACTTC; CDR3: CASSPLTRRLARETQYF
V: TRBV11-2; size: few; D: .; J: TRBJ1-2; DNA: TGTGCCAGCAGCCAACCAGGATATGGCTACACCTTC; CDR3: CASSQPGYGYTF
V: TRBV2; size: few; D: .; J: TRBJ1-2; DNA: TGTGCCAGCAGAAGAACAGGGTCCAACTATGGCTACACCTTC; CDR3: CASRRTGSNYGYTF
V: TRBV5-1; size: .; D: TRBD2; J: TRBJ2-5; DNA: TGCGCCAGCAGCCGGACTAGCGGGGGCTACCAAGAGACCCAGTACTTC; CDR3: CASSRTSGGYQETQYF
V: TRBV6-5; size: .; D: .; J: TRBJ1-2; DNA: TGTGCCAGCATCCTTAATGGGGGGGACAACTATGGCTACACCTTC; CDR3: CASILNGGDNYGYTF
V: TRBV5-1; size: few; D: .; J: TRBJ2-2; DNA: TGCGCCAGCAGCTTTGCAGGGAAGAACACCGGGGAGCTGTTTTTT; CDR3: CASSFAGKNTGELFF
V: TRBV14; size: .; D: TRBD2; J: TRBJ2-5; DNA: TGTGCCAGCAGCCCTAGCGGGGGGCCCCAAGAGACCCAGTACTTC; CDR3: CASSPSGGPQETQYF
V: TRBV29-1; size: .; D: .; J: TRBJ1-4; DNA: TGCAGCGCGTGGGGGCTTAATGAAAAACTGTTTTTT; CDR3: CSAWGLNEKLFF
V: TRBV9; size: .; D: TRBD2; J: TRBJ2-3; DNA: TGTGCCAGCAGCGTACTGGGACTAGCGAGAGATACGCAGTATTTT; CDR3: CASSVLGLARDTQYF
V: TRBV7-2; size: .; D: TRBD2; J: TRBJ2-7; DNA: TGTGCCAGCAGCTTAGGGCCGGTGGGGCGGGGGTCCTACGAGCAGTACTTC; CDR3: CASSLGPVGRGSYEQYF
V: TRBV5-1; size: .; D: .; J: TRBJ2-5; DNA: TGCGCCAGCAGCCATGGGACCGGGGGCCAAGAGACCCAGTACTTC; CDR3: CASSHGTGGQETQYF
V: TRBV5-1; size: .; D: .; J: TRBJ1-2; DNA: TGCGCCAGCAGCCTGACTGCGGGGTCGTATGGCTACACCTTC; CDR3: CASSLTAGSYGYTF
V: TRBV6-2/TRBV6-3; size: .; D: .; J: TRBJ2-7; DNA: TGTGCCAGCAGTTACTCGGAGCGGGCTGCCTACGAGCAGTACTTC; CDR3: CASSYSERAAYEQYF
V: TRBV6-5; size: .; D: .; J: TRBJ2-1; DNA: TGTGCCAGCACCGTCGGGACAATCCGGGACAATGAGCAGTTCTTC; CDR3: CASTVGTIRDNEQFF
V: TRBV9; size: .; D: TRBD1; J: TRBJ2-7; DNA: TGTGCCAGCAGCCCCAGGGGACAGGGGACGGACGAGCAGTACTTC; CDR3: CASSPRGQGTDEQYF
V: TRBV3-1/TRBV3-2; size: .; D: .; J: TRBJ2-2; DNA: TGTGCCAGCAGCCAACAGAACACCGGGGAGCTGTTTTTT; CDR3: CASSQQNTGELFF
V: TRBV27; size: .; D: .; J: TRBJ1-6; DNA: TGTGCCAGCAGTCTCGACCCGGGGGGAAATTCACCCCTCCACTTT; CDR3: CASSLDPGGNSPLHF
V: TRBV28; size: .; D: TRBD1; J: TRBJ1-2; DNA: TGTGCCAGCAGTTTAACAGGGGGCCGGGACTATGGCTACACCTTC; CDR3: CASSLTGGRDYGYTF
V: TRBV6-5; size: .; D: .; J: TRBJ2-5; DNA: TGTGCCAGCAGCGGCTTAGCGGTGCAAGAGACCCAGTACTTC; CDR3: CASSGLAVQETQYF
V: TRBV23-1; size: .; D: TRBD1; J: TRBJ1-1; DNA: TGCGCCAGCAGCCTACACGGGACAGGAGCTGAAGCTTTCTTT; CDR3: CASSLHGTGAEAFF
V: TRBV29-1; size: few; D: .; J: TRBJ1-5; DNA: TGCAGCGTTGCGGGGGTCAATCAGCCCCAGCATTTT; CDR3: CSVAGVNQPQHF